There are a few counts of the clone carrying this T cell receptor (beta chain). The antigen is undetermined. This may stem from a read error, because a much larger clone lies one nucleotide away. This sample was included in a study of blood T cells in healthy people across ages. Study results and caveats: Donors of long life had a larger count of naive CD4+ cells and greater diversity than aged donors. TCR beta diversity, measured per million T cells, fell in a roughly linear way with age.

Alongside a J-beta primer mix, a sample-barcoded 5' primer served in a second PCR lasting about 7 to 11 cycles. TCRdb reprocessed the 5' RACE reads via MiXCR and lists one record per CDR3 protein. The sample holds fewer than 800,000 distinct CDR3 sequences, 32% seen once. Trimming at V came to 6 bases and at J to 2 bases, leaving 9 bases not matched to a gene. Germline assignment: CDR1 MNHEY and CDR2 SVGAGI. The CDR3 runs to 15 residues. Each sample had at least 7 million PBMCs isolated. Samples each had at least 5.5 micrograms of total RNA extracted. The sequencing input was blood. This receptor was obtained from a woman of 80 years or more in good health. The chain uses TRBV6-5 and TRBJ2-7, with 8 positions matching TRBD2. The chain's CDR3 is CASRPPRGAPYEQYF. CDR3 coding DNA: TGTGCCAGCAGGCCTCCGCGGGGGGCTCCCTACGAGCAGTACTTC.